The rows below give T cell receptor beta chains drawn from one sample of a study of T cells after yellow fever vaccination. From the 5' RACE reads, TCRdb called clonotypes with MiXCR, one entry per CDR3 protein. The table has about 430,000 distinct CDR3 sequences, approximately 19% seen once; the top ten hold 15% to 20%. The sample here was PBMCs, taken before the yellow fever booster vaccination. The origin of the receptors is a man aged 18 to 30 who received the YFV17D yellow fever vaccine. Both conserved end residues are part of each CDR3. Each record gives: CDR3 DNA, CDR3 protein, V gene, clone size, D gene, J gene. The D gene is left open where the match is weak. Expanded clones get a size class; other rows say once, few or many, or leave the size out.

CDR3 DNA: TGTGCCAGCAGCCCACGAGCGGGTGCAGATACGCAGTATTTT
CDR3 protein: CASSPRAGADTQYF
V gene: TRBV7-2
clone size: few
D gene: NA
J gene: TRBJ2-3

CDR3 DNA: TGTGCCAGCAGTAACAGGGACCATACTGAAGCTTTCTTT
CDR3 protein: CASSNRDHTEAFF
V gene: TRBV7-9
clone size: few
D gene: NA
J gene: TRBJ1-1

CDR3 DNA: TGTGCCTGGAGTGTGTCGGGTGAGCAGTACTTC
CDR3 protein: CAWSVSGEQYF
V gene: TRBV30
clone size: few
D gene: NA
J gene: TRBJ2-7

CDR3 DNA: TGTGCCAGCAGCGAAGTGCGGGGGGAGCTGTTTTTT
CDR3 protein: CASSEVRGELFF
V gene: TRBV7-6
clone size: few
D gene: NA
J gene: TRBJ2-2

CDR3 DNA: TGTGCCAGCAGATTAGCGGGGTGGAACACCGGGGAGCTGTTTTTT
CDR3 protein: CASRLAGWNTGELFF
V gene: TRBV7-3
clone size: NA
D gene: TRBD2
J gene: TRBJ2-2

CDR3 DNA: TGTGCCAGCAGTTTCACCGGGACTAGAGTGGCCGGGGAGCTGTTTTTT
CDR3 protein: CASSFTGTRVAGELFF
V gene: TRBV12-3/TRBV12-4
clone size: few
D gene: TRBD2
J gene: TRBJ2-2

CDR3 DNA: TGTGCCACCGGTGGTTATAGCGGGGGGGCCGCTAGCACAGATACGCAGTATTTT
CDR3 protein: CATGGYSGGAASTDTQYF
V gene: TRBV24-1
clone size: few
D gene: TRBD2
J gene: TRBJ2-3

CDR3 DNA: TGTGCCAGCAAAACTCTCCAGGGCTCTGGAAACACCATATATTTT
CDR3 protein: CASKTLQGSGNTIYF
V gene: TRBV6-5
clone size: many
D gene: NA
J gene: TRBJ1-3

CDR3 DNA: TGTGCCAGCAGCTTACGCTCAGGGGACGAGCAGTTCTTC
CDR3 protein: CASSLRSGDEQFF
V gene: TRBV11-2
clone size: NA
D gene: NA
J gene: TRBJ2-1

CDR3 DNA: TGCGCCAGCAGCCAAGACCCAAGGACTAGCAACGAGCAGTACTTC
CDR3 protein: CASSQDPRTSNEQYF
V gene: TRBV4-3
clone size: NA
D gene: TRBD2
J gene: TRBJ2-7

CDR3 DNA: TGTGCCACCAGTGCTACTAGCGGGGGTTTACGGTCCTACAATGAGCAGTTCTTC
CDR3 protein: CATSATSGGLRSYNEQFF
V gene: TRBV24-1
clone size: few
D gene: TRBD2
J gene: TRBJ2-1

CDR3 DNA: TGTGCCAGCAGCCAAGACGGGCGAGGTCTGACAGATACGCAGTATTTT
CDR3 protein: CASSQDGRGLTDTQYF
V gene: TRBV3-1
clone size: NA
D gene: NA
J gene: TRBJ2-3

CDR3 DNA: TGTGCCAGTAGACCGGACTCTGGAAACACCATATATTTT
CDR3 protein: CASRPDSGNTIYF
V gene: TRBV2
clone size: NA
D gene: NA
J gene: TRBJ1-3

CDR3 DNA: TGTGCCAGCAGTGGCAGGGTGACCGGGGAGCTGTTTTTT
CDR3 protein: CASSGRVTGELFF
V gene: TRBV6-2/TRBV6-3
clone size: few
D gene: NA
J gene: TRBJ2-2

CDR3 DNA: TGTGCCAGCAGCTTAAGTTCGTTCTATGGCTACACCTTC
CDR3 protein: CASSLSSFYGYTF
V gene: TRBV7-9
clone size: few
D gene: NA
J gene: TRBJ1-2

CDR3 DNA: TGTGCCTGGGCCGGGACACAGAGCTCCTACGAGCAGTACTTC
CDR3 protein: CAWAGTQSSYEQYF
V gene: TRBV30
clone size: NA
D gene: NA
J gene: TRBJ2-7

CDR3 DNA: TGCAGTGCTAGAGGACAGGGGGCCCACAATGAGCAGTTCTTC
CDR3 protein: CSARGQGAHNEQFF
V gene: TRBV20-1
clone size: few
D gene: TRBD1
J gene: TRBJ2-1

CDR3 DNA: TGTGCCAGCAGTTACACGATTAACATTCAGTACTTC
CDR3 protein: CASSYTINIQYF
V gene: TRBV12-3/TRBV12-4
clone size: NA
D gene: NA
J gene: TRBJ2-4

CDR3 DNA: TGTGCCAGCAGCTCGTGGGTTGAGCAGTTCTTC
CDR3 protein: CASSSWVEQFF
V gene: TRBV7-8
clone size: few
D gene: NA
J gene: TRBJ2-1

CDR3 DNA: TGTGCCAGCACCTTGTTAGGGGACACTGAAGCTTTCTTT
CDR3 protein: CASTLLGDTEAFF
V gene: TRBV7-2
clone size: few
D gene: NA
J gene: TRBJ1-1

CDR3 DNA: TGCAGCGTTGATCTAGCGGGGGTGAGCACAGATACGCAGTATTTT
CDR3 protein: CSVDLAGVSTDTQYF
V gene: TRBV29-1
clone size: many
D gene: TRBD2
J gene: TRBJ2-3

CDR3 DNA: TGCAGTGTCTTCGGGTCTCCGCCTGTAGGCTCTGGGGCCAACGTCCTGACTTTC
CDR3 protein: CSVFGSPPVGSGANVLTF
V gene: TRBV29-1
clone size: few
D gene: NA
J gene: TRBJ2-6

CDR3 DNA: TGTGCCAGCAGCCCCCGGGGGGGCGCCGACTATGGCTACACCTTC
CDR3 protein: CASSPRGGADYGYTF
V gene: TRBV7-2
clone size: few
D gene: NA
J gene: TRBJ1-2

CDR3 DNA: TGTGCCAGCAGTTACGCTACCAGGGGGGATCGGGAAAAACTGTTTTTT
CDR3 protein: CASSYATRGDREKLFF
V gene: TRBV6-6
clone size: few
D gene: TRBD1
J gene: TRBJ1-4

CDR3 DNA: TGTGCCAGCAGGACCCGGGACTTTAGCACAGATACGCAGTATTTT
CDR3 protein: CASRTRDFSTDTQYF
V gene: TRBV12-3/TRBV12-4
clone size: NA
D gene: NA
J gene: TRBJ2-3

CDR3 DNA: TGCGCCAGCAGCCGGGGGACCGCTAGCGCTAATGAAAAACTGTTTTTT
CDR3 protein: CASSRGTASANEKLFF
V gene: TRBV5-1
clone size: few
D gene: NA
J gene: TRBJ1-4

CDR3 DNA: TGTGCCAGCAGTTACGGCCGAACAGTGAACACTGAAGCTTTCTTT
CDR3 protein: CASSYGRTVNTEAFF
V gene: TRBV6-5
clone size: NA
D gene: NA
J gene: TRBJ1-1

CDR3 DNA: TGTGCCAGCAGCGAGGGGTCCGGGGAGCTGTTTTTT
CDR3 protein: CASSEGSGELFF
V gene: TRBV9
clone size: few
D gene: NA
J gene: TRBJ2-2

CDR3 DNA: TGCGCCAGCAGCCAAGAGGGGGGCCAAGAGACCCAGTACTTC
CDR3 protein: CASSQEGGQETQYF
V gene: TRBV4-3
clone size: NA
D gene: NA
J gene: TRBJ2-5

CDR3 DNA: TGCAGTGCTCCCCCCCCGGGACTTACGAACACCGGGGAGCTGTTTTTT
CDR3 protein: CSAPPPGLTNTGELFF
V gene: TRBV20-1
clone size: few
D gene: NA
J gene: TRBJ2-2

CDR3 DNA: TGTGCCAGCAGCCAAGAGATAGGCCGGGGCCTTCTGGGCTACACCTTC
CDR3 protein: CASSQEIGRGLLGYTF
V gene: TRBV3-1
clone size: NA
D gene: NA
J gene: TRBJ1-2

CDR3 DNA: TGCGCCAGCAGCTTTACCACATACCGCCAAGAGACCCAGTACTTC
CDR3 protein: CASSFTTYRQETQYF
V gene: TRBV5-1
clone size: NA
D gene: NA
J gene: TRBJ2-5

CDR3 DNA: TGCGCCAGCAGCCGGAACCTCCAGGGGTCTGGAAACACCATATATTTT
CDR3 protein: CASSRNLQGSGNTIYF
V gene: TRBV4-3
clone size: NA
D gene: NA
J gene: TRBJ1-3

CDR3 DNA: TGTGCCAGCAGCGAGCCGGGACAGGGGGTCTTCGGATACTTC
CDR3 protein: CASSEPGQGVFGYF
V gene: TRBV6-1
clone size: few
D gene: TRBD1
J gene: TRBJ2-7

CDR3 DNA: TGTGCCAGCAGCCCGCTATCCAGGGGGGCAAGGCTTTACAATGAGCAGTTCTTC
CDR3 protein: CASSPLSRGARLYNEQFF
V gene: TRBV11-2
clone size: NA
D gene: NA
J gene: TRBJ2-1

CDR3 DNA: TGTGCCAGCAGCTTACAGGCGCTGGGACTGCGGGAGACCCAGTACTTC
CDR3 protein: CASSLQALGLRETQYF
V gene: TRBV7-2
clone size: NA
D gene: NA
J gene: TRBJ2-5

CDR3 DNA: TGTGCCATCAGAGGGACAGTCCAAGAGACCCAGTACTTC
CDR3 protein: CAIRGTVQETQYF
V gene: TRBV10-3
clone size: NA
D gene: TRBD1
J gene: TRBJ2-5

CDR3 DNA: TGTGCCAGCAGTTTAGCGAATTCACCCCTCCACTTT
CDR3 protein: CASSLANSPLHF
V gene: TRBV28
clone size: many
D gene: NA
J gene: TRBJ1-6

CDR3 DNA: TGTGCCAGCAGCGTCCGGGACAGGAGCACCGGGGAGCTGTTTTTT
CDR3 protein: CASSVRDRSTGELFF
V gene: TRBV9
clone size: once
D gene: TRBD1
J gene: TRBJ2-2

CDR3 DNA: TGTGCCAGCAGCCAGTTGGTTCAGAACACTGAAGCTTTCTTT
CDR3 protein: CASSQLVQNTEAFF
V gene: TRBV3-1
clone size: NA
D gene: NA
J gene: TRBJ1-1

CDR3 DNA: TGTGCCAGCAGCGTAGCTCCAGTCATGAACACTGAAGCTTTCTTT
CDR3 protein: CASSVAPVMNTEAFF
V gene: TRBV9
clone size: NA
D gene: NA
J gene: TRBJ1-1

CDR3 DNA: TGTGCCAGCAGTTACTCGAGGGGTCAGCCCCAGCATTTT
CDR3 protein: CASSYSRGQPQHF
V gene: TRBV6-2/TRBV6-3
clone size: NA
D gene: NA
J gene: TRBJ1-5

CDR3 DNA: TGTGCCAGCAGCAATGACAGGGAGAAGGAGACCCAGTACTTC
CDR3 protein: CASSNDREKETQYF
V gene: TRBV21-1
clone size: few
D gene: NA
J gene: TRBJ2-5

CDR3 DNA: TGTGCCAGCAGGGGAAAGAGAAATCAGCCCCAGCATTTT
CDR3 protein: CASRGKRNQPQHF
V gene: TRBV28
clone size: few
D gene: NA
J gene: TRBJ1-5

CDR3 DNA: TGTGCCAGCAGCTTGACAGGGTCGGTCGATACGCAGTATTTT
CDR3 protein: CASSLTGSVDTQYF
V gene: TRBV7-3
clone size: NA
D gene: TRBD1
J gene: TRBJ2-3

CDR3 DNA: TGTGCCAGCAGCTGGGGTCAAACTAGCGGGGCGGGGAGCACAGATACGCAGTATTTT
CDR3 protein: CASSWGQTSGAGSTDTQYF
V gene: TRBV7-2
clone size: NA
D gene: TRBD2
J gene: TRBJ2-3